The present T cell receptor beta chain was sequenced within a study of T cell repertoires in cytomegalovirus infection. For the study at large: Based on public TCR beta signatures, there were indications of CMV infection and of a matching HLA type.

Study findings and constraints: Based on cumulative public TCR beta family frequency, carriers of CMV plus the relevant HLA were identified. It was HLA-C-restricted CMV-specific TCR beta clonotypes that dominated the response ex vivo.

This clonotype was detected ten times or more. Its antigen is currently unknown. TCRdb ran MiXCR on the reads and lists one entry per CDR3 protein. The sample shows hundreds of thousands of distinct CDR3 sequences, roughly 10% of them seen only once. V gave up 5 bases and J gave up 1 base; unmatched junction bases: 7. This CDR3 has 17 amino acids. Germline assignment: CDR1 MDHEN and CDR2 SYDVKM. Sequencing was done on a sample of PBMCs. The J gene is TRBJ2-4, the V gene TRBV28; 11 bases align to TRBD2. This clonotype was sampled from a human donor in good health (CMV status not recorded). Some clones in this sample may be carry-over from other donors' samples. The CDR3 DNA sequence: TGTGCCAGCAGTCCCCTAGCGGGAGGAAGGGCCAAAAACATTCAGTACTTC. Its translation: CASSPLAGGRAKNIQYF.